These 26 T cell receptor beta chains came from one sample sequenced in a study of T cells in women clearing cervical HPV infection. Profiled with immunoSEQ multiplex PCR; TCRdb holds only in-frame clones, not every one. The table for this sample gives 45,000 to 55,000 clones. The sample was blood buffy coat. These receptor sequences come from a woman aged 18-69 years with a cervical HPV16 infection that either progressed to CIN3+ or cleared (not recorded which).

Worth noting for this clone: The missing CDR3 end, 3 residues past where the read stops, is filled in from the germline J gene. The chain has TRBV20-1 and TRBJ2-5; 8 nucleotides line up with TRBD1. This CDR3 spans 15 amino acids. With V trimmed by 6 bases and J by 4 bases, 13 bases remained unmatched. Germline V lookup: CDR1 DFQATT, CDR2 SNEGSKA (reference sequence). The covered CDR3 bases are TGCAGTGCATCAGCTGGACAGGGAGGATTAGAGACC. It translates to CSASAGQGGLET. The full CDR3 sequence reads CSASAGQGGLETQYF.

Note on this clone: Read coverage stops 3 residues before the CDR3 terminus; the germline J gene supplies the remainder. This chain uses TRBV6-4 with TRBJ1-1; no clear D. Per the germline V gene, CDR1 is MRHNA and CDR2 is SNTAGT. CDR3 length equals 11 residues. V gave up 9 bases and J gave up 7 bases, with 12 bases separating them. CDR3 DNA (partial): TGTGCCAGGTCCCCGGGGTGTGAA. It codes for CARSPGCE. In full, the CDR3 reads CARSPGCEAFF.

Of note for this clone: The read falls 3 residues short of the CDR3 end, and the missing part is taken from the germline J gene. The rearrangement uses TRBV5-3 and TRBJ1-1; D gene uncertain. TRBV5-3 is an ORF, with its function uncertain. Trimming shortened V by 6 bases and J by 7 bases, and 7 bases separated the two germline ends. The CDR3 covers 10 residues. CDR3 bases read: TGTGCCAGAACCGCGGGTGAA. It encodes CARTAGE. The entire CDR3 reads CARTAGEAFF.

Worth noting for this clone: The read halts 3 residues ahead of the CDR3 end, with the missing end drawn from the germline J gene. The V and J genes are TRBV7-2 and TRBJ2-7, with D possibly being TRBD2 (6 bases). V was shortened by 3 bases and J by 1 base, with 13 bases between the two germline ends. CDR3 length equals 15 residues. Germline values: CDR1 SGHTA, CDR2 FQGNSA. CDR3: CASSFVGTESYEQYF. The CDR3 DNA, read in part, is TGTGCCAGCAGCTTTGTGGGGACTGAGTCCTACGAG.

A remark on this clone: The read ends 3 residues early relative to the CDR3; the germline J gene fills the gap. The chain has TRBV20-1 and TRBJ2-7, with D tentatively TRBD2 (7 bases). Per germline, CDR1 DFQATT and CDR2 SNEGSKA (reference sequence). The CDR3 length is 13 residues. This CDR3 reads CSAGGGLSYEQYF. The sequenced part of the CDR3 DNA is TGCAGCGCTGGGGGGGGGCTATCCTACGAG.

Regarding this clone: Read sequence stops 3 residues before the CDR3 end, and the germline J gene provides the missing end. The V and J genes are TRBV19 and TRBJ2-1; 9 nucleotides agree with TRBD2. The J segment lost 0 bases and the V segment lost 3 bases, leaving 0 bases of the junction unmatched. Germline V gene data show CDR1 as LNHDA and CDR2 as SQIVND (reference sequence). The length of the CDR3 is 15 residues. CDR3 residues: CASSISGSSYNEQFF. Incomplete CDR3 DNA: TGTGCCAGTAGTATTAGCGGGAGCTCCTACAATGAG.

The DNA read from the CDR3 is TGTGCCAGTACCTCGGACAGGGGTATCTACAATGAG. This sequence encodes CASTSDRGIYNE. The CDR3 reads in full as CASTSDRGIYNEQFF. J is TRBJ2-1 and V is TRBV19, with TRBD1 matching 9 bases. Coverage ceases 3 residues before the CDR3 finishes, and the germline J gene fills in the end. V lost 7 bases and J lost 3; bases outside the gene matches: 7. The CDR3 sequence is 15 residues long. Germline CDR1 is LNHDA and CDR2 is SQIVND (reference sequence).

On this clone: From the germline J gene comes the end of the CDR3, since the read stops 3 residues before it. V and J are TRBV2 and TRBJ1-6; D ambiguous. The germline V and J ends were trimmed by 5 bases and 10 bases, with 12 bases remaining between them. Germline V gene lookup returns CDR1 SNHLY and CDR2 FYNNEI. This CDR3 contains 13 residues. The CDR3 is CASSKELGSPLHF. The sequenced part of the CDR3 DNA is TGTGCCAGCAGTAAAGAACTCGGGTCACCC. The full variable domain, rest sourced from reference TRBV2 and TRBJ1-6, is EPEVTQTPSHQVTQMGQEVILRCVPISNHLYFYWYRQILGQKVEFLVSFYNNEISEKSEIFDDQFSVERPDGSNFTLKIRSTKLEDSAMYFCASSKELGSPLHFGNGTRLTVT.

The sequenced part of the CDR3 DNA is TGTGCCAGCAGCTCGACAGGGGGCCGCACTGAA. It yields the protein CASSSTGGRTE. The full CDR3 is CASSSTGGRTEAFF. V and J are TRBV14 and TRBJ1-1; 10 positions match TRBD1. The read is 3 residues too short to cover the CDR3 end, so that end is filled in from the germline J gene. Germline V lookup: CDR1 SGHDN, CDR2 FVKESK. Trimming at V came to 5 bases and at J to 4 bases, leaving 4 bases not matched to a gene. This CDR3 has 14 amino acids.

A word on this clone: The read ends 3 residues early relative to the CDR3; the germline J gene fills the gap. This rearrangement joins TRBV25-1 to TRBJ2-3; D gene uncertain. Trimming pared 3 bases from V and 4 bases from J, leaving 14 bases between. Per germline, CDR1 MGHDK and CDR2 SYGVNS. This CDR3 has 15 residues. The part of the CDR3 DNA that was read is TGTGCCAGCAGTGATAGACTCCGGGTCCCAGATACG. This gives the protein CASSDRLRVPDT. The whole CDR3 reads CASSDRLRVPDTQYF.

The part of the CDR3 DNA that was read is TGTGCCAGCAACTCCCTCTTGGAGACC. Translated: CASNSLLET. Given in full, the CDR3 is CASNSLLETQYF. The chain links TRBV5-8 to TRBJ2-5; D unclear. With the read ending 3 residues before the CDR3 end, the germline J gene is used to fill in that end. This CDR3 is built from 12 residues. Germline CDR1 is SGHTS and CDR2 is YDEGEE. The V end was cut by 6 bases, the J end by 5 bases, with 11 bases between.

As for this clone: The DNA ends 3 residues before the CDR3 does, and the rest of the CDR3 is filled in from the germline J gene. This chain links TRBV20-1 with TRBJ1-2, with 9 bases aligning to TRBD1. CDR3 length equals 14 residues. With V trimmed by 3 bases and J by 5 bases, 7 bases remained unmatched. Germline V lookup: CDR1 DFQATT, CDR2 SNEGSKA (reference sequence). The CDR3 is CSASPMTGGYGYTF. The part of the CDR3 DNA that was read is TGCAGTGCTAGCCCCATGACAGGGGGGTATGGC.

Note on this clone: The CDR3 goes on 3 residues after the read ends, and that part is filled in from the germline J gene. The chain joins TRBV4-2 to TRBJ1-4; weak D call: TRBD1 (5 bases). The CDR3 runs 15 residues. The germline V gene encodes CDR1 LGHNA and CDR2 YNFKEQ. The ends were cut back, 0 bases at V and 10 bases at J, with 15 bases in the middle. CDR3 in amino acids: CASSQDHRGGGKLFF. The sequenced part of the CDR3 DNA is TGTGCCAGCAGCCAAGATCACCGCGGGGGAGGAAAA.

Notes on this clone: Read sequence stops 3 residues before the CDR3 end, and the germline J gene provides the missing end. The chain employs TRBV7-9 and TRBJ2-7; TRBD1 aligns across 7 bases. The CDR3 is 12 residues long. Germline V gene lookup returns CDR1 SEHNR and CDR2 FQNEAQ (reference sequence). V was pared by 5 bases and J by 4 bases, with 2 bases of the junction left unmatched. Partial CDR3 DNA: TGTGCCAGCAGCAACAGGGGTTACGAG. Translation: CASSNRGYE. In full, the CDR3 reads CASSNRGYEQYF.

With regard to this clone: The read terminates 3 residues ahead of where the CDR3 ends, so the germline J gene completes it. The rearrangement links TRBV18 to TRBJ2-1; 7 nucleotides line up with TRBD2. Per the germline V gene, CDR1 is KGHSH and CDR2 is LQKENI. The CDR3 sequence is 15 residues long. V shed 3 bases and J 6 bases; nucleotides not matched to a gene: 8. The CDR3 protein is CASSPRLAQGNEQFF. The part of the CDR3 DNA that was read is TGTGCCAGCTCACCCCGACTAGCACAAGGCAATGAG. Combining the CDR3 with reference TRBV18 and TRBJ2-1 gives the whole variable domain NAGVMQNPRHLVRRRGQEARLRCSPMKGHSHVYWYRQLPEEGLKFMVYLQKENIIDESGMPKERFSAEFPKEGPSILRIQQVVRGDSAAYFCASSPRLAQGNEQFFGPGTRLTVL.

In regard to this clone: The read stops 3 residues short of the end of the CDR3; the missing end is completed from the germline J gene. This chain joins TRBV11-1 and TRBJ2-4; 7 nucleotides align to TRBD1. V lost 5 bases and J lost 5; bases outside the gene matches: 6. Germline V gives CDR1 SGHAT, CDR2 FQDESV (reference sequence). The CDR3 covers 14 residues. The sequenced part of the CDR3 DNA is TGTGCCAGCAGCCCCGGGACAGTTGAAAACATT. Translation gives CASSPGTVENI. In full, the CDR3 reads CASSPGTVENIQYF.

As concerns this clone: The read finishes 3 residues shy of the CDR3 end, and the germline J gene is used to complete it. V usage is TRBV27 and J usage is TRBJ2-7, with 9 nucleotides matching TRBD1. Trimming removed 6 bases from V and 5 bases from J; junction bases left unmatched: 8. Per germline, CDR1 MNHEY and CDR2 SMNVEV (reference sequence). The CDR3 runs 14 residues. CDR3 in amino acids: CASRPGQGFHEQYF. The part of the CDR3 DNA that was read is TGTGCCAGCAGGCCGGGACAGGGTTTCCACGAG.

On this clone itself: The sequence runs out 3 residues before the end of the CDR3; the remainder is reconstructed from the germline J gene. The V gene is TRBV27, the J gene TRBJ2-3; D might be TRBD2 (5 bases). The CDR3 consists of 16 residues. V shed 5 bases and J shed 0 bases, with 15 bases lying between them. Germline V lookup: CDR1 MNHEY, CDR2 SMNVEV (reference sequence). The CDR3 protein is CASSPMRADSTDTQYF. Incomplete CDR3 DNA: TGTGCCAGCAGTCCCATGAGAGCGGATAGCACAGATACG.

On this clone itself: The CDR3 goes on 3 residues after the read ends, and that part is filled in from the germline J gene. The chain recombines TRBV7-3 with TRBJ2-2, with D uncertain. Trimming pared 5 bases from V and 5 bases from J, leaving 9 bases between. Germline CDR1 SGHTA, CDR2 FQGTGA. The CDR3 sequence is 13 residues long. The DNA read from the CDR3 is TGTGCCAGCAGCCCCCCCGGGACCGGGGAG. The encoded protein is CASSPPGTGE. The full CDR3 reads CASSPPGTGELFF.

Notes on this clone: The read terminates 3 residues before the CDR3 end, so the remaining end is supplied by the germline J gene. The V call is TRBV29-1, the J call TRBJ2-7, with 7 bases aligning to TRBD1. The CDR3 totals 13 residues. Germline CDR1 is SQVTM and CDR2 is ANQGSEA. Losses at the gene ends were 5 bases for V and 0 bases for J; bases not matched to a gene: 4. The CDR3 bases that were read are TGCAGCGTTTCGACAGGGAGCTCCTACGAG. It yields the protein CSVSTGSSYE. The whole CDR3 protein is CSVSTGSSYEQYF.

Turning to this clone: The sequenced fragment ends 3 residues before the CDR3 boundary, so the rest is inferred from the germline J gene. The chain combines TRBV5-4 with TRBJ1-4; 8 bases are a match to TRBD1. This CDR3 spans 15 amino acids. V lost 1 base to trimming and J lost 3 bases; unmatched junction nucleotides: 2. Germline CDR1 reads SGHNT; CDR2 reads YYREEE (reference sequence). The CDR3 bases that were read are TGTGCCAGCAGCTTGCAGGGGGCGGCTAATGAAAAA. Encoded protein: CASSLQGAANEK. The whole CDR3 is CASSLQGAANEKLFF.

As for this clone: The read stops 3 residues short of the end of the CDR3; the missing end is completed from the germline J gene. The rearrangement uses TRBV7-9 and TRBJ1-1; 9 positions agree with TRBD1. The CDR3 is 15 amino acids. The V gene end was trimmed by 6 bases and the J gene end by 3 bases; junction bases not matched to a gene: 8. Germline V CDR1 and CDR2: SEHNR, FQNEAQ (reference sequence). The DNA read from the CDR3 is TGTGCCAGCAGAAAACAGGGGGCCGGGGACACTGAA. It yields the protein CASRKQGAGDTE. In full, the CDR3 is CASRKQGAGDTEAFF.

Turning to this clone: The CDR3 end is not reached by the read, which stops 3 residues before it; the germline J gene fills it in. This chain connects TRBV7-6 to TRBJ2-7; TRBD1 is a possible D gene (6 bases). Germline V lookup: CDR1 SGHVS, CDR2 FNYEAQ. The germline V and J ends were trimmed by 4 bases and 0 bases, with 16 bases remaining between them. The CDR3 length is 16 residues. The CDR3 region is CASSSLTGTLSYEQYF. The sequenced CDR3 bases are TGTGCCAGCAGCTCCCTCACAGGGACCCTCTCCTACGAG.

A remark on this clone: The read stops 3 residues short of the end of the CDR3; the missing end is completed from the germline J gene. This same CDR3 is encoded by further DNA sequences in the sample. J is TRBJ2-7 and V is TRBV20-1; D may be TRBD2 (6 bases). The CDR3 is made up of 12 amino acids. The germline gives CDR1 DFQATT, CDR2 SNEGSKA (reference sequence). Trimming left V 6 bases short and J 1 base short, with 10 bases between. The CDR3 sequence is CSATGTSYEQYF. CDR3 bases read: TGCAGTGCAACCGGGACTTCCTACGAG.

To note about this clone: The read ends 3 residues before the CDR3 terminus; that terminus is restored from the germline J gene. The J gene is TRBJ2-3, the V gene TRBV7-6, with D possibly being TRBD1 (5 bases). This CDR3 is 16 amino acids long. Germline V gene sequence: CDR1 SGHVS, CDR2 FNYEAQ. V lost 2 bases and J 1 base, leaving 13 bases between the germline ends. CDR3: CASSLSPGWGTDTQYF. The sequenced CDR3 bases are TGTGCCAGCAGCTTAAGTCCAGGGTGGGGCACAGATACG.

CDR3 bases read: TGTGCCAGCAGCTTGAAGCGGTTCTACGAG. This sequence encodes CASSLKRFYE. The full CDR3 sequence reads CASSLKRFYEQYF. The chain couples TRBV7-2 to TRBJ2-7, with a possible D match to TRBD2 (5 bases). Read sequence stops 3 residues before the CDR3 end, and the germline J gene provides the missing end. The V gene lost 3 bases and the J gene lost 3 bases, with 9 bases spanning the gap. Germline lookup yields CDR1 SGHTA and CDR2 FQGNSA. The CDR3 runs 13 residues.